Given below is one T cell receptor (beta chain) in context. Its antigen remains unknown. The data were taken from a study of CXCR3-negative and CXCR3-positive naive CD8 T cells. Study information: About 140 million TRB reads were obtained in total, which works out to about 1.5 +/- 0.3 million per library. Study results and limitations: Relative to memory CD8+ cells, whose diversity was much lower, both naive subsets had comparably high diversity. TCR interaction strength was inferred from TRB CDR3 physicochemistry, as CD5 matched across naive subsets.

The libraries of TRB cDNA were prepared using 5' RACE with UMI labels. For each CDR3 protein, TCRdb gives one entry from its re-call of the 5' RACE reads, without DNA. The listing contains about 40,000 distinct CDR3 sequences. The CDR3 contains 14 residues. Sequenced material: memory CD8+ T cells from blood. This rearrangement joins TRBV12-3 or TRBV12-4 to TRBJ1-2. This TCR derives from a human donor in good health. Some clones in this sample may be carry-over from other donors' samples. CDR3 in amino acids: CASSYGEPVYGYTF.